Below, 5 T cell receptor beta chains from the same sample are listed, as sequenced in a study of T cells in Graves' hyperthyroidism and ophthalmopathy. There were TCR beta CDR3 regions amplified from RNA transcripts. An initial round of RT-PCR targeting the TCR CDR3 relied on the HTBI primer set. MiXCR, applied by TCRdb to the multiplex PCR reads, yields one record per CDR3 protein. This repertoire shows tens of thousands of distinct CDR3 sequences, about half found once; its top ten account for about a tenth. The specimen was blood. The receptors derive from a woman between 45 and 60 years old with Graves' ophthalmopathy.

This clonotype appeared many times. This CDR3 is CASSAGAQPYEQYF. The CDR3 nucleotides read TGTGCCAGCAGTGCAGGGGCCCAACCCTACGAGCAGTACTTC. The chain is built from TRBV7-9 and TRBJ2-7, with a weak D call TRBD1 (6 bases). The CDR3 is 14 residues long. Trimming stripped 6 bases from V and 2 bases from J, with 14 bases between. CDR1 SEHNR and CDR2 FQNEAQ come from the germline V gene (reference sequence).

This clonotype was observed once. The V and J genes are TRBV25-1 and TRBJ1-4, with TRBD1 as a possible D gene (5 bases). Germline V gene data show CDR1 as MGHDK and CDR2 as SYGVNS. The V end lost 4 bases, the J end lost 5 bases, and 8 bases lay between the germline ends. The CDR3 covers 13 residues. CDR3 amino acids: CASSAWDNEKLFF. The CDR3 coding sequence is TGTGCCAGCAGTGCCTGGGACAATGAAAAACTGTTTTTT.

This chain joins TRBV3-1 and TRBJ2-5; 10 positions match TRBD1. CDR1 is LGHDT, CDR2 YNNKEL, per germline (reference sequence). The CDR3 has 16 residues. J was trimmed by 4 bases and V by 2 bases; bases with no gene match: 7. CDR3 amino acids: CASSQIGDRGVETQYF. The CDR3 nucleotides are TGTGCCAGCAGCCAAATAGGGGACAGGGGAGTAGAGACCCAGTACTTC.

A word on this clonotype: The junction departs from the called germline gene at one end, perhaps through a read error. The DNA for the CDR3 is TGTGCCAGCAGTGACTCGAGCGGGAGGGCAGGGCAGTTCTTC. It translates to CASSDSSGRAGQFF. The V gene is TRBV10-3, the J gene TRBJ2-1, with 10 bases that match TRBD2. Per germline, CDR1 ENHRY and CDR2 SYGVKD. This CDR3 contains 14 residues.

This clonotype occurred many times. V and J are TRBV5-4 and TRBJ1-2; D ambiguous. V was clipped by 0 bases and J by 3 bases, with 15 bases between them. The CDR3 runs 16 residues. Germline CDR1 SGHNT, CDR2 YYREEE (reference sequence). The CDR3 sequence is CASSLAFGSGDYGYTF. The CDR3 DNA follows: TGTGCCAGCAGCTTGGCCTTCGGGTCCGGCGACTATGGCTACACCTTC.